This T cell receptor beta chain came from a study of blood T cell repertoires in COVID-19. Here immunoSEQ multiplex PCR was the method, and the copy in TCRdb shows in-frame clones only, minus some. The sample has 200,000 or so clones; roughly 80% are singletons. The CDR3 is made up of 14 amino acids. Germline-derived CDR1 and CDR2 are LGHNA and YSLEER. The V segment lost 1 base and the J segment 7 bases; nucleotides outside the gene matches: 6. The V gene is TRBV4-3, the J gene TRBJ2-5; TRBD2 matches 7 bases. The specimen sequenced was peripheral blood. This TCR came from a man in his 60s with active or convalescent COVID-19. The CDR3 here is CASSQGPGRGTQYF. In DNA form, the CDR3 reads TGCGCCAGCAGCCAAGGGCCGGGGAGGGGGACCCAGTACTTC.